The clone carrying this T cell receptor beta chain turned up a few times. TCRdb passed the 5' RACE reads through MiXCR, listing each CDR3 protein once. The table lists roughly 110,000 distinct CDR3 sequences, approximately 15% of them singletons. The CDR3 consists of 17 residues. CDR1 and CDR2 (germline): MGHRA, YSYEKL. V shed 0 bases, J shed 4 bases, and the junction held 8 bases outside the gene matches. The data originate from a study of T-cell memory formation after mild COVID-19. The chain has TRBV4-1 and TRBJ2-5; 10 bases fit TRBD1. This receptor was identified in a man younger than 35 who had mild COVID-19 (a few samples of this study predate the infection). Cell type and time point are not known. Sequencing was carried out using PBMCs or a T cell subset sorted from them (not recorded which). The CDR3 bases are TGCGCCAGCAGCCAAGAGACAGGGGGCCGGCCCGGAGAGACCCAGTACTTC. Amino acid sequence: CASSQETGGRPGETQYF.